This T cell receptor (beta chain) was found in a study of early T cells in non-severe SARS-CoV-2 infection. The wider study: From unsorted whole blood, bulk RNA was sequenced, and the chains remained unpaired.

This clonotype has only a few counts. Its antigen is undetermined. Individual cDNA molecules carried attached unique molecular identifiers. TCRdb analysed the 5' RACE reads with MiXCR anew, one entry per CDR3 protein. The sample carries approximately 56,000 distinct CDR3 sequences, approximately 16% recorded once. Broader study findings: Anti-spike CD8 responses were favored in VDJdb matching, and private and CD4 specificities were missed.

Germline V CDR1 and CDR2: SGDLS, YYNGEE. V lost 0 bases to trimming and J lost 3 bases, with 9 bases between them. This CDR3 is built from 14 residues. This chain joins TRBV9 and TRBJ1-2; D perhaps matches TRBD1 (5 bases). Specimen: whole blood, collected at baseline. The TCR was taken from an adult who was a healthcare worker with PCR-confirmed SARS-CoV-2 infection or an uninfected control (not recorded which). The CDR3 region has the DNA TGTGCCAGCAGCGTAGAAGACAGTCACTATGGCTACACCTTC. The encoded protein is CASSVEDSHYGYTF.